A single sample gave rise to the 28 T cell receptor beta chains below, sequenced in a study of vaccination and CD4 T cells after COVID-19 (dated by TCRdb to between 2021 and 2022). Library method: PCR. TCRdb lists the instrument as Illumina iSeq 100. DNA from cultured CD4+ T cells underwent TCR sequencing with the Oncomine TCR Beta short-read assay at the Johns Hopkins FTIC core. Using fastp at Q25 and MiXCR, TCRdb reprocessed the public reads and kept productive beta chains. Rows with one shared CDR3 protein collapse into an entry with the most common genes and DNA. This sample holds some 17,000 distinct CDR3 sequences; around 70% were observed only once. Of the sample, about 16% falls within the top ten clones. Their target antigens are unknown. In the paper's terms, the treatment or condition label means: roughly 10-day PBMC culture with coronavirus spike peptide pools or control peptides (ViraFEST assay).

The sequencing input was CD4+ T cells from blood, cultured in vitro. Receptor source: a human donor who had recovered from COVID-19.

DNA for the CDR3: TGCAGTGCATTCACAGGGACGGGCAGCACTGAAGCTTTCTTT. Translating it yields CSAFTGTGSTEAFF. V usage is TRBV20-1 and J usage is TRBJ1-1; a possible D gene is TRBD1 (6 bases). Per the germline V gene, CDR1 is DFQATT and CDR2 is SNEGSKA (reference sequence). The CDR3 length is 14 residues. V lost 6 bases, J lost 4 bases, and 18 bases lay in between.

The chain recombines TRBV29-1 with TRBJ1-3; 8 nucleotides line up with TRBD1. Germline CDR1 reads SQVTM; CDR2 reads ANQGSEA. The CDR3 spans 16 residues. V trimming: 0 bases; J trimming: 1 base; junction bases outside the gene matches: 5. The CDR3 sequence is CSVEDPGGRSGNTIYF. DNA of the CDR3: TGCAGCGTTGAAGATCCAGGGGGCAGATCTGGAAACACCATATATTTT.

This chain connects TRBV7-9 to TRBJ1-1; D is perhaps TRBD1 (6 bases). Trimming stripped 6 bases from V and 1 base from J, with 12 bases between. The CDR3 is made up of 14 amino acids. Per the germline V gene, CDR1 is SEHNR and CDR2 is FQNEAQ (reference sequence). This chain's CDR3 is CASSRGGQNTEAFF. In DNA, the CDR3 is TGTGCCAGCAGTCGAGGGGGGCAGAACACTGAAGCTTTCTTT.

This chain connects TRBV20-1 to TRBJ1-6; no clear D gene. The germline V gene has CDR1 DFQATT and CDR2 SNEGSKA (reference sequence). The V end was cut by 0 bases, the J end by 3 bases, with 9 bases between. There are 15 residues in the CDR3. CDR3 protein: CSARDRQLYNSPLHF. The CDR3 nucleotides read TGCAGTGCTAGAGATCGGCAGCTCTATAATTCACCCCTCCACTTT.

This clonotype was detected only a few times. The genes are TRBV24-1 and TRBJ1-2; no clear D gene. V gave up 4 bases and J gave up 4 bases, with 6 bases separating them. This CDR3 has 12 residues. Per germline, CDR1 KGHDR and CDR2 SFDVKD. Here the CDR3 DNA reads TGTGCCACCAGTGAGGGGAGCTATGGCTACACCTTC. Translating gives CATSEGSYGYTF.

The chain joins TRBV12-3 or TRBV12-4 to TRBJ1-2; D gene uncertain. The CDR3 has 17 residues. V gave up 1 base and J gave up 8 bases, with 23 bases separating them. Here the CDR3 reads CASSLGIRAEPALGYTF. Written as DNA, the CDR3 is TGTGCCAGCAGTTTAGGGATTCGGGCGGAGCCAGCTTTAGGCTACACCTTC.

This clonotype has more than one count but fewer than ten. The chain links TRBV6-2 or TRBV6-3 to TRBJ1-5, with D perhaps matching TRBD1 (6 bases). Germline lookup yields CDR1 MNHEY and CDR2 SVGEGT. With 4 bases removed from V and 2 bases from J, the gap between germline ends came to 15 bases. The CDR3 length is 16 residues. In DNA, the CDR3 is TGTGCCAGCAGTTTTCGGGGGCGATCCCGCAATCAGCCCCAGCATTTT. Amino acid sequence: CASSFRGRSRNQPQHF.

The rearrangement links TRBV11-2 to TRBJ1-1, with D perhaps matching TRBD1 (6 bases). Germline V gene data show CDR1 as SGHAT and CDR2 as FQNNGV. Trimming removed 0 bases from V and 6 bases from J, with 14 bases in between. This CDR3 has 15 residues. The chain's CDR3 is CASSLDGGLYAEAFF. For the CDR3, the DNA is TGTGCCAGCAGCTTAGATGGGGGGCTATACGCTGAAGCTTTCTTT.

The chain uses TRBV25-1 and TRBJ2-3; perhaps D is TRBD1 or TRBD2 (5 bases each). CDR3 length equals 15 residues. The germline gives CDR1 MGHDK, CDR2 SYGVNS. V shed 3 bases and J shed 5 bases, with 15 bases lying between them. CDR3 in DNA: TGTGCCAGCAGTGATACCGGGACGAGGGGAGATACGCAGTATTTT. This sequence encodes CASSDTGTRGDTQYF.

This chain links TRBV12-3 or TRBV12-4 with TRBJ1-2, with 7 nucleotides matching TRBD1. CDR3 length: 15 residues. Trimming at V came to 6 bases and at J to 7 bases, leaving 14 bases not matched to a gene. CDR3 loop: CASSPWDGTVGGYTF. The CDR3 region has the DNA TGTGCCAGCAGCCCCTGGGACGGGACAGTTGGTGGCTACACCTTC.

The CDR3 protein is CACLQGRLTGNTIYF. For the CDR3, the DNA is TGTGCCTGTCTACAGGGAAGATTAACTGGAAACACCATATATTTT. The chain has TRBV30 and TRBJ1-3, with D perhaps TRBD1 (6 bases). The CDR3 is made up of 15 amino acids. V gave up 6 bases and J gave up 2 bases, with 17 bases separating them. Germline V CDR1 and CDR2: GTSNPN, SVGIG (reference sequence).

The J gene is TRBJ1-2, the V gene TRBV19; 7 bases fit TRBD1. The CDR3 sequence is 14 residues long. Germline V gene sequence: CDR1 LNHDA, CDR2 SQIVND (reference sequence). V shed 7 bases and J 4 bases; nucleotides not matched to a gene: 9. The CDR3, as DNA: TGTGCCAGTAACCCATCCTGGACAGGCTATGGCTACACCTTC. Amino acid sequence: CASNPSWTGYGYTF.

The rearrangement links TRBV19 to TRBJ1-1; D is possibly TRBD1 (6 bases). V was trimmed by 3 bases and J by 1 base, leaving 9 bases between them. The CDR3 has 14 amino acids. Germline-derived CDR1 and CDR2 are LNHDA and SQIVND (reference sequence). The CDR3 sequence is CASSIVTGNTEAFF. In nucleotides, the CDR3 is TGTGCCAGTAGTATCGTGACAGGGAACACTGAAGCTTTCTTT.

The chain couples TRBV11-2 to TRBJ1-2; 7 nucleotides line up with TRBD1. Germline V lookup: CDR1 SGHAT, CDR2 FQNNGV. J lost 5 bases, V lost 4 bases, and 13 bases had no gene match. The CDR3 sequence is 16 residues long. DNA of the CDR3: TGTGCCAGCAGCTCCCGGAGTCAGGGGGTATGGTATGGCTACACCTTC. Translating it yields CASSSRSQGVWYGYTF.

DNA of the CDR3: TGTGCCAGCACCACAGGATCCTTAACCTACGAGCAGTACTTC. It is translated as CASTTGSLTYEQYF. The chain joins TRBV6-1 to TRBJ2-7; the D gene is possibly TRBD1 (5 bases). The CDR3 runs to 14 residues. CDR1 and CDR2 from the germline V gene are MNHNS and SASEGT. Trimming left V 7 bases short and J 2 bases short, with 15 bases between.

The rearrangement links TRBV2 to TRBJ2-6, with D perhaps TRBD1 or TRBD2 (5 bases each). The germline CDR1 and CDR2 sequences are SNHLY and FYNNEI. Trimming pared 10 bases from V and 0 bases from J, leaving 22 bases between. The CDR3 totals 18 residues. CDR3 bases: TGTGCCACTACCTTGAGGGGCAGGAGTTTCTCTGGGGCCAACGTCCTGACTTTC. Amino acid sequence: CATTLRGRSFSGANVLTF. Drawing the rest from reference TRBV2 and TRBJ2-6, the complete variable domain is EPEVTQTPSHQVTQMGQEVILRCVPISNHLYFYWYRQILGQKVEFLVSFYNNEISEKSEIFDDQFSVERPDGSNFTLKIRSTKLEDSAMYFCATTLRGRSFSGANVLTFGAGSRLTVL.

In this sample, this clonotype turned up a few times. CDR3 sequence reads: CASSSTAYGYTF. DNA of the CDR3: TGTGCCAGCAGTTCCACAGCGTATGGCTACACCTTC. The chain employs TRBV28 and TRBJ1-2; no reliable D call. CDR3 length equals 12 residues. Germline values: CDR1 MDHEN, CDR2 SYDVKM. Trimming took off 4 bases at V and 5 bases at J, with 8 bases between the two ends.

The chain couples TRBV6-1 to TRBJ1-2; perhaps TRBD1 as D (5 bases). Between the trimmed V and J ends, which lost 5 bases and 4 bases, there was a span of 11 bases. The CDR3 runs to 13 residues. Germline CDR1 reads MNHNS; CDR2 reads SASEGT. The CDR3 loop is CASSKTGSYGYTF. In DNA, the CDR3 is TGTGCCAGCAGTAAAACAGGATCCTATGGCTACACCTTC.

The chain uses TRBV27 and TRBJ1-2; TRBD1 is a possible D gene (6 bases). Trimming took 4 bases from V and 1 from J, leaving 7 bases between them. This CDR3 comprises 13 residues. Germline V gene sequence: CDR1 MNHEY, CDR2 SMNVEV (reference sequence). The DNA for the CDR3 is TGTGCCAGCAGTTGGGACATTAACTATGGCTACACCTTC. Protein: CASSWDINYGYTF.

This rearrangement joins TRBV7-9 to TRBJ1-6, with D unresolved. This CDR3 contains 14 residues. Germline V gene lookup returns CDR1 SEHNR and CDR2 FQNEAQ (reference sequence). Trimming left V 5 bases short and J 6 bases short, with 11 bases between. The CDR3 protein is CASSANFVNSPLHF. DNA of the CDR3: TGTGCCAGCAGCGCAAATTTCGTTAATTCACCCCTCCACTTT.

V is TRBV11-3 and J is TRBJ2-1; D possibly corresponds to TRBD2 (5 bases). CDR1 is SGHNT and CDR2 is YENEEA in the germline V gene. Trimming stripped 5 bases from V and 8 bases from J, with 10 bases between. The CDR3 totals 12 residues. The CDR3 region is CASSNLGDEQFF. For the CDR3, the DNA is TGTGCCAGCAGCAACCTCGGGGATGAGCAGTTCTTC.

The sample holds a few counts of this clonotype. The DNA of the CDR3 is TGTGCCAGTAGTACGGACCGTGAAGAGACCCAGTACTTC. This encodes CASSTDREETQYF. The J gene is TRBJ2-5, the V gene TRBV19; D call uncertain. CDR1 is LNHDA, CDR2 SQIVND, per germline (reference sequence). This CDR3 spans 13 amino acids. Trimming removed 4 bases at V and 3 bases at J, with 9 bases between.

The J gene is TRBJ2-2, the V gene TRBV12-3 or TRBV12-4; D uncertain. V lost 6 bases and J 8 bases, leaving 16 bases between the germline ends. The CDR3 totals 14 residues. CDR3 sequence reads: CASSQGLGRGELFF. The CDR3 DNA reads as TGTGCCAGCAGCCAAGGTCTTGGCAGGGGGGAGCTGTTTTTT.

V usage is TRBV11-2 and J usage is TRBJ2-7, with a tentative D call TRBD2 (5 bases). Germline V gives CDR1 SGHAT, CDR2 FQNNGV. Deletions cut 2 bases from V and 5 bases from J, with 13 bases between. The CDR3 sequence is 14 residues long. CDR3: CASSLQASRDEQYF. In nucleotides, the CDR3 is TGTGCCAGCAGCTTACAGGCTAGCCGGGACGAGCAGTACTTC.

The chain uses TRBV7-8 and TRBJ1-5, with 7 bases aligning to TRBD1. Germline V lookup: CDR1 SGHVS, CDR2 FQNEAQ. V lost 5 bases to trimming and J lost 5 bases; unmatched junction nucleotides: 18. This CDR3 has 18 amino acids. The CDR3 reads CASSAGQASYSRDQPQHF. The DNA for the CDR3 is TGTGCCAGCAGCGCCGGACAGGCAAGTTATAGTAGGGATCAGCCCCAGCATTTT.

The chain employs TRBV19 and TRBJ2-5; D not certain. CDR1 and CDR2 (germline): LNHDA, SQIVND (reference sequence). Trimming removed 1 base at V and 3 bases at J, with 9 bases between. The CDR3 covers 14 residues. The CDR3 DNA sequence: TGTGCCAGTAGTATAGGCTCAGGAGAAGAGACCCAGTACTTC. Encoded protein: CASSIGSGEETQYF.

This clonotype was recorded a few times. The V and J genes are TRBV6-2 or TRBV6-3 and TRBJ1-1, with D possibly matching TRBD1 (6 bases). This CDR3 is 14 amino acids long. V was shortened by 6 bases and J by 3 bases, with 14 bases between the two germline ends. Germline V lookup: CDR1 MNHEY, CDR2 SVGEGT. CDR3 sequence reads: CASSKQGWDTEAFF. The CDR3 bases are TGTGCCAGCAGCAAGCAGGGGTGGGACACTGAAGCTTTCTTT.

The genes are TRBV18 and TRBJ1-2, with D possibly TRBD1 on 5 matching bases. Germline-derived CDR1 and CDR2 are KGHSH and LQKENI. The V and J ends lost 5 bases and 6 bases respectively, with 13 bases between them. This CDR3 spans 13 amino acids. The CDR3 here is CASSSGRGNGYTF. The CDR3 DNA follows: TGTGCCAGCTCATCAGGACGGGGGAATGGCTACACCTTC.